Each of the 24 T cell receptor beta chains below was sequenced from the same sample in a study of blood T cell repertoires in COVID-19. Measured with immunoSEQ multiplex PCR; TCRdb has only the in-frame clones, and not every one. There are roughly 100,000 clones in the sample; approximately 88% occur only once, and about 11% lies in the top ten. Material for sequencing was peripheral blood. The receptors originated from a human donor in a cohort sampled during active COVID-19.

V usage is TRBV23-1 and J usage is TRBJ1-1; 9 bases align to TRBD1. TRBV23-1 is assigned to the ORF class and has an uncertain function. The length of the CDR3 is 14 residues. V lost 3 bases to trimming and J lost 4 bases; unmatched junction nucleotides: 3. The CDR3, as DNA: TGCGCCAGCAGTCACAGGGACAGGGCCACTGAAGCTTTCTTT. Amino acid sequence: CASSHRDRATEAFF.

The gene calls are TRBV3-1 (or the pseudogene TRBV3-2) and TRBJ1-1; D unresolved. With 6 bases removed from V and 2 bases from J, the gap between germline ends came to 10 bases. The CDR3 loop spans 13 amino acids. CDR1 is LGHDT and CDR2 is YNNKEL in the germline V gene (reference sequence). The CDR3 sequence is CASSLQLNTEAFF. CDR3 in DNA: TGTGCCAGCAGTCTACAGCTCAACACTGAAGCTTTCTTT.

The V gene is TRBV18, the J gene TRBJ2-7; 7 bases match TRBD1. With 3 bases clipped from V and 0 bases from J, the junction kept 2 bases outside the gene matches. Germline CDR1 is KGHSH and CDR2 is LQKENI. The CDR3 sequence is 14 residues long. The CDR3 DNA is TGTGCCAGCTCACCCAGGGACAGCTCCTACGAGCAGTACTTC. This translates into CASSPRDSSYEQYF.

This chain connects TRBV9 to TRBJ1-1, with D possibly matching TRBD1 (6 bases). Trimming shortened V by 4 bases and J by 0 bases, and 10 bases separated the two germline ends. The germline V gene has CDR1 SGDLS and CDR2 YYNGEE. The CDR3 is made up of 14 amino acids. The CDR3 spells CASSMGHMNTEAFF. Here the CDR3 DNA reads TGTGCCAGCAGCATGGGACATATGAACACTGAAGCTTTCTTT.

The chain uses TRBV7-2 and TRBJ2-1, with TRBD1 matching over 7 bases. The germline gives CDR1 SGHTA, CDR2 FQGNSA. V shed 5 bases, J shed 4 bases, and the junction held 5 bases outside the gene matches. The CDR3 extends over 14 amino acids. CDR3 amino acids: CASSPGTEYNEQFF. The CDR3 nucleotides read TGTGCCAGCAGCCCCGGGACAGAGTACAATGAGCAGTTCTTC.

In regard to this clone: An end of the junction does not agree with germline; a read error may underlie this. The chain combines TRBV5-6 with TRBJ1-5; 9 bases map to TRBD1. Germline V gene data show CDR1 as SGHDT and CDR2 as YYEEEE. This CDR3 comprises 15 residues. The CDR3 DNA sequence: TGTGCCAGCAGCTATCTGGGACAGGGCAAACAGCCCCAGCATTTT. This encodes CASSYLGQGKQPQHF. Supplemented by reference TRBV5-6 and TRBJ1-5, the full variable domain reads DAGVTQSPTHLIKTRGQQVTLRCSPKSGHDTVSWYQQALGQGPQFIFQYYEEEERQRGNFPDRFSGHQFPNYSSELNVNALLLGDSALYLCASSYLGQGKQPQHFGDGTRLSIL.

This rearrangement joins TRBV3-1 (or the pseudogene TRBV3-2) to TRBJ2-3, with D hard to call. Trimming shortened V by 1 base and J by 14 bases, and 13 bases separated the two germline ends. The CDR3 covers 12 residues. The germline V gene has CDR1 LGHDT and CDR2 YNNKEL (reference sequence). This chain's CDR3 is CASSQAEKGRYF. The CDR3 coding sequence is TGTGCCAGCAGCCAAGCGGAGAAAGGAAGGTATTTT.

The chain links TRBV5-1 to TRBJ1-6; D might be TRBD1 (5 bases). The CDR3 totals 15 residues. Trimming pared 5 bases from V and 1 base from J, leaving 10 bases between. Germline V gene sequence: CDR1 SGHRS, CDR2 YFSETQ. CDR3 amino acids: CASRRGESYNSPLHF. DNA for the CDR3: TGCGCCAGCAGGCGGGGCGAATCCTATAATTCACCCCTCCACTTT.

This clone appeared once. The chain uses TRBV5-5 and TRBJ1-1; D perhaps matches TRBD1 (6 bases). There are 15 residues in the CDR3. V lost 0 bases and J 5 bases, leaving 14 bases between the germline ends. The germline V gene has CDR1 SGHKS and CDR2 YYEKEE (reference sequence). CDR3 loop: CASSLASRGGTEAFF. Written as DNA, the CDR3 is TGTGCCAGCAGCTTGGCCAGCAGGGGTGGAACTGAAGCTTTCTTT.

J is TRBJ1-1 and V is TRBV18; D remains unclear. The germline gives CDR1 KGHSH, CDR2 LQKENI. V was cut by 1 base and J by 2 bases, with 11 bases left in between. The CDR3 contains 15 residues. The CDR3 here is CASSPRSQTNTEAFF. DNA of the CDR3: TGTGCCAGCTCACCACGGTCTCAGACAAACACTGAAGCTTTCTTT.

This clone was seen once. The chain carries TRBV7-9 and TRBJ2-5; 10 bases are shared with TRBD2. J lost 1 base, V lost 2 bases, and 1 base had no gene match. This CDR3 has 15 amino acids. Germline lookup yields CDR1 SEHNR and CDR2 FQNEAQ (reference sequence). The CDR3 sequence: CASSLLAGAQETQYF. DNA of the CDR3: TGTGCCAGCAGCTTACTAGCGGGGGCCCAAGAGACCCAGTACTTC. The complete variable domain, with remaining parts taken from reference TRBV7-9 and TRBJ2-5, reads DTGVSQNPRHKITKRGQNVTFRCDPISEHNRLYWYRQTLGQGPEFLTYFQNEAQLEKSRLLSDRFSAERPKGSFSTLEIQRTEQGDSAMYLCASSLLAGAQETQYFGPGTRLLVL.

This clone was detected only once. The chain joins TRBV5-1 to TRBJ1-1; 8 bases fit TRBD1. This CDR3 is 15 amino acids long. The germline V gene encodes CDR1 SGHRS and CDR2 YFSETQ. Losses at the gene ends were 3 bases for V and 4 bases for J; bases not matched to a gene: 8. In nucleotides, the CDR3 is TGCGCCAGCAGCTCCCCATACAGGGGGAGCACTGAAGCTTTCTTT. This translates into CASSSPYRGSTEAFF.

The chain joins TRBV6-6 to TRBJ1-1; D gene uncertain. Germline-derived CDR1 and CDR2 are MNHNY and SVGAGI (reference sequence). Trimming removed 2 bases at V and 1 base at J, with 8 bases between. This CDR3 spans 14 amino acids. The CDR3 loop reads CASSYGEGNTEAFF. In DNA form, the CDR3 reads TGTGCCAGCAGTTACGGGGAGGGGAACACTGAAGCTTTCTTT.

The CDR3 region has the DNA TGTGCCAGCACCCAATACTCCGAGCAGTACTTC. Its translation: CASTQYSEQYF. The chain employs TRBV2 and TRBJ2-7; D remains unclear. Germline-derived CDR1 and CDR2 are SNHLY and FYNNEI. This CDR3 region has 11 residues. Trimming removed 7 bases from V and 6 bases from J, with 10 bases in between.

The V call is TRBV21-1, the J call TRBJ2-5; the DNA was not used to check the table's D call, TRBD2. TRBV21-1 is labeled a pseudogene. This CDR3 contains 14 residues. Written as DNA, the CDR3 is TGTGCCAGCAGCGGTGGAGGGGACCAAGAGACCCAGTACTTC. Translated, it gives CASSGGGDQETQYF.

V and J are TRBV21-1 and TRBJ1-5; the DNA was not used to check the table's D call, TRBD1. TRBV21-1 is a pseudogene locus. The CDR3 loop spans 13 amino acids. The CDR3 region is CASSPWAHQPQHF. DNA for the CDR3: TGTGCCAGCAGCCCTTGGGCCCATCAGCCCCAGCATTTT.

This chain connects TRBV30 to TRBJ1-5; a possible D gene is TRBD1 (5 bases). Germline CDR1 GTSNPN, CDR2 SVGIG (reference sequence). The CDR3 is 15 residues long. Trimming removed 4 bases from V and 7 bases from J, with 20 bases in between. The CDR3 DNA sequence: TGTGCCTGGACCCGCCGCGGGGGGGTAGGGCAGCCCCAGCATTTT. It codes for CAWTRRGGVGQPQHF. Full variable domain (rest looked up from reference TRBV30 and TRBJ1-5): SQTIHQWPATLVQPVGSPLSLECTVEGTSNPNLYWYRQAAGRGLQLLFYSVGIGQISSEVPQNLSASRPQDRQFILSSKKLLLSDSGFYLCAWTRRGGVGQPQHFGDGTRLSIL.

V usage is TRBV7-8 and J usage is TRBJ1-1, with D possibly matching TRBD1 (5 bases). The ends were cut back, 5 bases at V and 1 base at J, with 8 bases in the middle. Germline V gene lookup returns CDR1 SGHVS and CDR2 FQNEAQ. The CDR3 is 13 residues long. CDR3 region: CASSPRANTEAFF. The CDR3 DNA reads TGTGCCAGCAGCCCCAGGGCGAACACTGAAGCTTTCTTT.

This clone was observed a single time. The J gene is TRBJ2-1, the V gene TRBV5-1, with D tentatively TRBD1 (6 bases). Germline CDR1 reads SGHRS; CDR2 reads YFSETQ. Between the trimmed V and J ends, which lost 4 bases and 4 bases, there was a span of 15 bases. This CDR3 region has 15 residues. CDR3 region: CASSAGLGAYNEQFF. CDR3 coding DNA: TGCGCCAGCAGCGCCGGGTTGGGGGCGTACAATGAGCAGTTCTTC.

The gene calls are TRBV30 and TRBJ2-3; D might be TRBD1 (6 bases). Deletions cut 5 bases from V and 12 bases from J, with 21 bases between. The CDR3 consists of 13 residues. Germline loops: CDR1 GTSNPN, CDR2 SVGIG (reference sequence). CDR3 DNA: TGTGCCTGGGCCGGGACACCCATACAGTCCCAGTATTTT. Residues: CAWAGTPIQSQYF.

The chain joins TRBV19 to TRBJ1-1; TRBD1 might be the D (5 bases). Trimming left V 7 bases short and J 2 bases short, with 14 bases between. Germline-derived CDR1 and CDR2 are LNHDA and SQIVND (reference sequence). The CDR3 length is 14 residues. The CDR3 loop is CASTTTGGNTEAFF. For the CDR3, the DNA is TGTGCCAGTACCACAACGGGGGGAAACACTGAAGCTTTCTTT.

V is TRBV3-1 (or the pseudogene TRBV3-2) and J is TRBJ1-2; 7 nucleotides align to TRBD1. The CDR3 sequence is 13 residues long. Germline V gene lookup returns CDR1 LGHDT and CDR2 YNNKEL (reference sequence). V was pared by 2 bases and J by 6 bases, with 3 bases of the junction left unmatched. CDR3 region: CASSQRQGDGYTF. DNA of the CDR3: TGTGCCAGCAGCCAAAGACAGGGAGATGGCTACACCTTC.

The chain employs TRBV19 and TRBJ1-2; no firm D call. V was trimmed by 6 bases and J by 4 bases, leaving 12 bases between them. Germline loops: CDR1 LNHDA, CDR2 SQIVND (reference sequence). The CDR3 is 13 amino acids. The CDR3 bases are TGTGCCAGTAGCCGCGACGGGATCTATGGCTACACCTTC. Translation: CASSRDGIYGYTF. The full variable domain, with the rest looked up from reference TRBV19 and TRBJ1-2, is DGGITQSPKYLFRKEGQNVTLSCEQNLNHDAMYWYRQDPGQGLRLIYYSQIVNDFQKGDIAEGYSVSREKKESFPLTVTSAQKNPTAFYLCASSRDGIYGYTFGSGTRLTVV.

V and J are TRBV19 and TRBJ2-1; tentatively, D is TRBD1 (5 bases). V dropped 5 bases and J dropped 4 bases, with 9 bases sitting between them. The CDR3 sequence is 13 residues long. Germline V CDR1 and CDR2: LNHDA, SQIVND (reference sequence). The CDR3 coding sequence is TGTGCCAGTAGTCTACAGGAGTACAATGAGCAGTTCTTC. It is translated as CASSLQEYNEQFF.